Each of the 14 T cell receptor beta chains below was sequenced from the same sample in a study of Tregs in tolerant kidney transplant recipients. The data were produced by immunoSEQ multiplex PCR, yet TCRdb's version contains in-frame clones alone and is incomplete. Altogether more than 60,000 clones are present, 95% to 98% being singletons, with the ten largest covering approximately 0.56%. Sequencing used CD4+ T cells from blood, obtained before the transplant. These receptors were obtained from a human donor who received a combined kidney and bone marrow transplant.

This chain uses TRBV4-3 with TRBJ2-7; 8 bases map to TRBD2. CDR1 LGHNA and CDR2 YSLEER come from the germline V gene. The junction had 14 bases not matched to a gene; V was cut back by 4 bases and J by 6 bases. The CDR3 loop spans 16 amino acids. The CDR3 here is CASSPRWRAGEGEQYF. The CDR3 region has the DNA TGCGCCAGCAGCCCTCGTTGGAGAGCGGGAGAGGGCGAGCAGTACTTC.

J is TRBJ1-2 and V is TRBV5-4, with 9 bases aligning to TRBD1. The CDR3 length is 15 residues. Germline V gene data show CDR1 as SGHNT and CDR2 as YYREEE (reference sequence). V was clipped by 0 bases and J by 6 bases; unmatched bases: 6. The CDR3 region is CASSLVLQGANGYTF. The CDR3 DNA reads as TGTGCCAGCAGCTTGGTTTTACAGGGGGCGAATGGCTACACCTTC.

The chain carries TRBV5-4 and TRBJ1-2; 9 bases map to TRBD1. Germline-derived CDR1 and CDR2 are SGHNT and YYREEE (reference sequence). The CDR3 spans 14 residues. V gave up 4 bases and J gave up 9 bases; unmatched junction bases: 10. The CDR3 DNA sequence: TGTGCCAGCAGCCAAATGGACAGGGGTTTTCGCTACACCTTC. It is translated as CASSQMDRGFRYTF.

This chain uses TRBV5-8 with TRBJ2-3, with D perhaps matching TRBD2 (5 bases). Germline V gives CDR1 SGHTS, CDR2 YDEGEE. Trimming cost V 3 bases and J 3 bases, with 11 bases left between them. The CDR3 extends over 14 amino acids. CDR3 coding DNA: TGTGCCAGCAGCTCGGGGAGTTTTACAGATACGCAGTATTTT. This sequence encodes CASSSGSFTDTQYF.

V usage is TRBV29-1 and J usage is TRBJ2-1; weak D call: TRBD1 (5 bases). Between the trimmed V and J ends, which lost 2 bases and 0 bases, there was a span of 14 bases. There are 16 residues in the CDR3. CDR1 SQVTM and CDR2 ANQGSEA come from the germline V gene. CDR3 coding DNA: TGCAGCGTTGAAAGGGGCAGCTATGGCTCCTACAATGAGCAGTTCTTC. Protein: CSVERGSYGSYNEQFF.

This clone has only one observation. The chain couples TRBV7-9 to TRBJ1-4; perhaps TRBD1 as D (6 bases). CDR1 is SEHNR, CDR2 FQNEAQ, per germline (reference sequence). The ends were cut back, 5 bases at V and 3 bases at J, with 10 bases in the middle. The CDR3 spans 14 residues. The chain's CDR3 is CASSKQGSNEKLFF. Written as DNA, the CDR3 is TGTGCCAGCAGCAAACAGGGTTCTAATGAAAAACTGTTTTTT.

This clone was seen only once. Here the CDR3 DNA reads TGTGCCAGCAGCTTAATGGGACAGGGGTGGACTGAAGCTTTCTTT. Residues: CASSLMGQGWTEAFF. The V gene is TRBV7-9, the J gene TRBJ1-1, with 10 bases lining up with TRBD1. V trimming: 2 bases; J trimming: 5 bases; junction bases outside the gene matches: 5. This CDR3 contains 15 residues. Per germline, CDR1 SEHNR and CDR2 FQNEAQ (reference sequence).

V gene TRBV7-8 combines with J gene TRBJ1-2; no reliable D call. The V end lost 5 bases, the J end lost 2 bases, and 24 bases lay between the germline ends. The CDR3 runs to 18 residues. Germline V CDR1 and CDR2: SGHVS, FQNEAQ. CDR3 in amino acids: CASSLTPRGGFENYGYTF. Written as DNA, the CDR3 is TGTGCCAGCAGCCTGACCCCACGGGGAGGGTTTGAAAACTATGGCTACACCTTC.

The chain has TRBV6-6 and TRBJ1-4; a possible D gene is TRBD1 (6 bases). Germline assignment: CDR1 MNHNY and CDR2 SVGAGI (reference sequence). The CDR3 covers 12 residues. V was clipped by 4 bases and J by 11 bases, with 11 bases between them. The CDR3 DNA sequence: TGTGCCAGCAGTTTGTACAGGGAGAAACTGTTTTTT. Its protein product is CASSLYREKLFF.

Comments on this clone: One junction end does not reproduce the germline sequence, and a read error may be involved. This chain connects TRBV7-2 to TRBJ2-7, with TRBD2 as a possible D gene (6 bases). Germline CDR1 is SGHTA and CDR2 is FQGNSA. The CDR3 is 13 residues long. CDR3 in DNA: TGTGCCAGCAGTTTAGCGGACACCTACGAGCAGTACTTC. Encoded protein: CASSLADTYEQYF.

This clone was observed a single time. This chain joins TRBV10-3 and TRBJ2-1, with D perhaps matching TRBD2 (6 bases). Germline-derived CDR1 and CDR2 are ENHRY and SYGVKD. Trimming cost V 6 bases and J 4 bases, with 19 bases left between them. This CDR3 spans 16 amino acids. CDR3 amino acids: CAISDRSGRLYNEQFF. In DNA, the CDR3 is TGTGCCATCAGCGACCGTAGCGGAAGACTATACAATGAGCAGTTCTTC.

This CDR3 is CASSLVDSYGYTF. CDR3 coding DNA: TGTGCCAGCAGCTTAGTGGACAGCTATGGCTACACCTTC. J is TRBJ1-2 and V is TRBV7-8, with TRBD1 as a possible D gene (6 bases). V was clipped by 1 base and J by 4 bases, with 7 bases between them. CDR3 size: 13 residues. Germline CDR1 and CDR2: SGHVS and FQNEAQ.

To note about this clone: At one end the junction does not follow the germline gene, possibly because of a read error. The chain's CDR3 is CASSLGAGGSDEQYF. CDR3 DNA sequence: TGTGCCAGCAGCTTGGGAGCAGGGGGCTCCGACGAGCAGTACTTC. The chain links TRBV5-4 to TRBJ2-7; TRBD1 matches at 8 bases. The CDR3 has 15 residues. Per the germline V gene, CDR1 is SGHNT and CDR2 is YYREEE (reference sequence).

The V and J genes are TRBV7-9 and TRBJ1-1, with D uncertain. Germline assignment: CDR1 SEHNR and CDR2 FQNEAQ (reference sequence). This CDR3 is 14 amino acids long. Trimming took off 7 bases at V and 7 bases at J, with 19 bases between the two ends. The CDR3 sequence is CASTPYSRRGEAFF. The CDR3 DNA reads TGTGCCAGCACCCCGTATAGTAGGCGAGGTGAAGCTTTCTTT.